Listed here are 2 T cell receptor beta chains from one sample, sequenced in a study of T cells in localized non-small cell lung cancer (TCRdb year 2020). To prepare the library, the immunoSEQ multiplex PCR assay was applied. Sourced from immuneACCESS, this table was stored by TCRdb with only in-frame sequences that have V and J called. A share of the clones is absent; for the studies checked, an unresolved V gene accounts for under half, and the remainder has no known explanation. Counted in this sample were about 46,000 clones; 80% to 85% of them appeared once. The top ten clonotypes cover approximately 17% of the sample. Specimen: peripheral blood mononuclear cells, collected before any cancer treatment. These receptors were collected from a man between 40 and 70 years old with stage III lung adenocarcinoma.

The gene calls are TRBV30 and TRBJ1-2; D is unclear. The length of the CDR3 is 17 residues. V lost 0 bases and J 1 base, leaving 18 bases between the germline ends. Germline CDR1 reads GTSNPN; CDR2 reads SVGIG (reference sequence). CDR3 protein: CAWSVRSSGFGNYGYTF. The CDR3 nucleotides are TGTGCCTGGAGTGTACGCAGTTCGGGATTCGGTAACTATGGCTACACCTTC.

The chain carries TRBV2 and TRBJ2-4; D gene unclear. Germline V CDR1 and CDR2: SNHLY, FYNNEI. Trimming cost V 10 bases and J 0 bases, with 13 bases left between them. The CDR3 length is 14 residues. The CDR3 nucleotides read TGTGCCACCAAGCGAGAGATAGCCAAAAACATTCAGTACTTC. This sequence encodes CATKREIAKNIQYF.